This TCR beta chain was sequenced during a study of T cells in Graves' hyperthyroidism and ophthalmopathy. The CDR3 is 15 amino acids. V dropped 1 base and J dropped 4 bases, with 16 bases sitting between them. In germline, CDR1 is DFQATT, CDR2 SNEGSKA (reference sequence). In its sample, this clonotype was seen many times. The investigators amplified TCR beta CDR3 regions from RNA transcripts. HTBI primers drove first-round RT-PCR of the TCR CDR3. MiXCR was run by TCRdb on the multiplex PCR reads, yielding one entry per CDR3 protein. Counted here are a few hundred thousand distinct CDR3 sequences, around 16% occurring once; the ten biggest clones make up under 8%.

Sequenced material: blood. This clonotype originated in a woman younger than 45 with Graves' hyperthyroidism. V is TRBV20-1 and J is TRBJ1-2, with D perhaps TRBD1 (5 bases). This chain's CDR3 is CSARGAGRSSYGYTF. The CDR3 DNA is TGCAGTGCTAGAGGGGCAGGGAGAAGTAGCTATGGCTACACCTTC.